This record covers a single TCR beta chain. The data were taken from a study of blood T cell repertoires in COVID-19. The overall study: The samples span acute and convalescent COVID-19 from the United States, Italy and Spain. T cells, B-cell-depleted T cells, or PBMCs provided the cDNA or gDNA that served as material.

In the authors' workflow: Amplifying reference gene primers gave estimates of nucleated cell counts. Method: immunoSEQ multiplex PCR; TCRdb's copy keeps in-frame clones and lacks some. That table gives V, J and clone size, and the DNA gave D and trimming. This table holds about 66,000 clones, about 87% found once. The germline gives CDR1 LNHNV, CDR2 YYDKDF (reference sequence). The ends were cut back, 6 bases at V and 4 bases at J, with 8 bases in the middle. CDR3 length equals 12 residues. Input material: peripheral blood. V usage is TRBV15 and J usage is TRBJ2-3, with D tentatively TRBD2 (6 bases). The source is a woman in her 70s with acute or convalescent COVID-19. The CDR3 nucleotides read TGTGCCACCAGTTGGAGGGCAGATACGCAGTATTTT. Its protein is CATSWRADTQYF.